The 17 T cell receptor beta chains listed next were all sequenced from one sample in a study of vaccination and CD4 T cells after COVID-19. The study sequenced cultured CD4+ T cell DNA using the Oncomine TCR Beta short-read assay. TCRdb re-called the PCR reads through MiXCR, storing one row per CDR3 protein. The sample lists 15,000 to 20,000 distinct CDR3 sequences; roughly 50% were seen once. These receptors are not linked to any known antigen. Treatment meaning: roughly 10-day PBMC culture with coronavirus spike peptide pools or control peptides (ViraFEST assay). The source material was CD4+ T cells from blood, cultured in vitro. The source of these receptors is a human donor who had recovered from COVID-19.

The chain combines TRBV12-3 or TRBV12-4 with TRBJ2-3, with 13 bases fitting TRBD2. The CDR3 is 19 amino acids. V lost 5 bases, J lost 1 base, and 12 bases stayed unmatched. CDR3 bases: TGTGCCAGCAGTGCCGGGACTAGCGGGAAGGGGATTGGCACAGATACGCAGTATTTT. As protein: CASSAGTSGKGIGTDTQYF.

The rearrangement links TRBV19 to TRBJ2-7; D is perhaps TRBD1 or TRBD2 (6 bases each). Trimming took off 8 bases at V and 2 bases at J, with 16 bases between the two ends. The germline CDR1 and CDR2 sequences are LNHDA and SQIVND (reference sequence). CDR3 length equals 14 residues. In DNA, the CDR3 is TGTGCCAGTTCCAGAGCCGGGGGCCCCTACGAGCAGTACTTC. Translating gives CASSRAGGPYEQYF.

This clonotype was seen more than once but under ten times. The chain carries TRBV20-1 and TRBJ2-5; D remains unclear. CDR3 length equals 14 residues. Germline V gene data show CDR1 as DFQATT and CDR2 as SNEGSKA (reference sequence). Trimming stripped 1 base from V and 5 bases from J, with 14 bases between. This CDR3 reads CSARVLSRSETQYF. DNA for the CDR3: TGCAGTGCTAGAGTGCTCAGTCGTAGCGAGACCCAGTACTTC.

This chain uses TRBV6-1 with TRBJ1-1; 7 nucleotides match TRBD1. Per germline, CDR1 MNHNS and CDR2 SASEGT. Losses at the gene ends were 8 bases for V and 2 bases for J; bases not matched to a gene: 17. The CDR3 has 17 amino acids. In DNA form, the CDR3 reads TGTGCCAGCCGGAAAGACAGGGCGTACATCCTTAACACTGAAGCTTTCTTT. Its translation: CASRKDRAYILNTEAFF.

The CDR3 sequence: CATSDSDRPLTTGELFF. The CDR3 nucleotides read TGTGCCACCAGTGATTCTGACAGGCCCCTAACCACCGGGGAGCTGTTTTTT. V is TRBV24-1 and J is TRBJ2-2, with D possibly TRBD1 on 6 matching bases. Trimming took 2 bases from V and 4 from J, leaving 16 bases between them. CDR3 length equals 17 residues. The germline V gene encodes CDR1 KGHDR and CDR2 SFDVKD.

This chain uses TRBV7-6 with TRBJ2-5, with TRBD2 identical over 13 bases. The CDR3 is made up of 16 amino acids. Germline CDR1 SGHVS, CDR2 FNYEAQ. Trimming at V came to 5 bases and at J to 5 bases, leaving 8 bases not matched to a gene. The CDR3 loop reads CASSPTSGGPRETQYF. CDR3 sequence (DNA): TGTGCCAGCAGCCCGACTAGCGGGGGGCCTCGGGAGACCCAGTACTTC.

The chain recombines TRBV6-1 with TRBJ1-3; 9 bases line up with TRBD1. CDR1 MNHNS and CDR2 SASEGT come from the germline V gene. Losses at the gene ends were 7 bases for V and 0 bases for J; bases not matched to a gene: 4. CDR3 length: 15 amino acids. The CDR3 bases are TGTGCCAGCAACTACAGGGGGCTCTCTGGAAACACCATATATTTT. Translation: CASNYRGLSGNTIYF.

The V gene is TRBV7-9, the J gene TRBJ1-5, with TRBD1 matching 9 bases. V was pared by 4 bases and J by 7 bases, with 11 bases of the junction left unmatched. The CDR3 totals 16 residues. Germline CDR1 is SEHNR and CDR2 is FQNEAQ (reference sequence). CDR3 amino acids: CASSYRTGDPRQPQHF. CDR3 sequence (DNA): TGTGCCAGCAGCTACAGGACAGGGGACCCAAGACAGCCCCAGCATTTT. Full variable domain (missing parts from reference TRBV7-9 and TRBJ1-5): DTGVSQNPRHKITKRGQNVTFRCDPISEHNRLYWYRQTLGQGPEFLTYFQNEAQLEKSRLLSDRFSAERPKGSFSTLEIQRTEQGDSAMYLCASSYRTGDPRQPQHFGDGTRLSIL.

This clonotype was detected a few times. The chain couples TRBV2 to TRBJ2-2, with 7 nucleotides matching TRBD1. V lost 7 bases to trimming and J lost 7 bases; unmatched junction nucleotides: 6. Germline V gene lookup returns CDR1 SNHLY and CDR2 FYNNEI. This CDR3 contains 13 residues. DNA of the CDR3: TGTGCCAGCACCTCCACAGGGGTCGGGGAGCTGTTTTTT. Translated, it gives CASTSTGVGELFF.

The chain links TRBV20-1 to TRBJ2-3; no definite D call. The CDR3 loop spans 12 amino acids. Trimming took off 5 bases at V and 4 bases at J, with 10 bases between the two ends. Germline V gives CDR1 DFQATT, CDR2 SNEGSKA (reference sequence). In DNA form, the CDR3 reads TGCAGTGCTCCAATGGCTTCAGATACGCAGTATTTT. Encoded protein: CSAPMASDTQYF.

The chain employs TRBV5-1 and TRBJ2-7, with D maybe TRBD1 (5 bases). The V end lost 0 bases, the J end lost 6 bases, and 10 bases lay between the germline ends. There are 13 residues in the CDR3. The germline V gene has CDR1 SGHRS and CDR2 YFSETQ. CDR3 in DNA: TGCGCCAGCAGCTTGGACAGGTTCGGCGAGCAGTACTTC. Translating it yields CASSLDRFGEQYF.

The chain links TRBV5-1 to TRBJ2-5, with D unclear. Germline V lookup: CDR1 SGHRS, CDR2 YFSETQ. The CDR3 totals 15 residues. V was trimmed by 3 bases and J by 0 bases, leaving 12 bases between them. The CDR3 sequence: CASSSMPSYQETQYF. CDR3 in DNA: TGCGCCAGCAGCTCTATGCCGTCGTACCAAGAGACCCAGTACTTC.

This chain uses TRBV6-2 or TRBV6-3 with TRBJ2-5, with unresolved D. V dropped 0 bases and J dropped 7 bases, with 3 bases sitting between them. CDR3 length equals 11 residues. CDR1 MNHEY and CDR2 SVGEGT come from the germline V gene. CDR3 loop: CASSYSVTQYF. CDR3 bases: TGTGCCAGCAGTTACTCGGTGACCCAGTACTTC.

This chain uses TRBV30 with TRBJ2-5, with 13 nucleotides matching TRBD2. Trimming at V came to 1 base and at J to 2 bases, leaving 10 bases not matched to a gene. The length of the CDR3 is 18 residues. Germline V gene data show CDR1 as GTSNPN and CDR2 as SVGIG (reference sequence). The CDR3 DNA reads TGTGCCTGGAGTGCCACTAGCGGGGGGGAAGGAAGGCAAGAGACCCAGTACTTC. Translating gives CAWSATSGGEGRQETQYF.

This clonotype was seen only a few times. V and J are TRBV15 and TRBJ1-1; D uncertain. Trimming left V 3 bases short and J 0 bases short, with 5 bases between. The CDR3 consists of 13 residues. Germline V gives CDR1 LNHNV, CDR2 YYDKDF (reference sequence). CDR3 amino acids: CATSRAVNTEAFF. The CDR3 coding sequence is TGTGCCACCAGCAGGGCGGTGAACACTGAAGCTTTCTTT.

The rearrangement joins TRBV20-1 to TRBJ2-1; 11 positions agree with TRBD2. CDR1 and CDR2 from the germline V gene are DFQATT and SNEGSKA (reference sequence). The length of the CDR3 is 13 residues. The junction had 4 bases not matched to a gene; V was cut back by 7 bases and J by 5 bases. CDR3 in amino acids: CSVAGLADNEQFF. In nucleotides, the CDR3 is TGCAGTGTTGCGGGACTAGCGGACAATGAGCAGTTCTTC.

CDR3 bases: TGTGCCAGCAGCCAGGGGGACCTGGGAAAATCGGCCCAGTACTTC. This gives the protein CASSQGDLGKSAQYF. The genes are TRBV4-2 and TRBJ2-5; D might be TRBD1 or TRBD2, each matching 5 bases. This CDR3 is 15 amino acids long. With 3 bases removed from V and 9 bases from J, the gap between germline ends came to 20 bases. Germline V gene lookup returns CDR1 LGHNA and CDR2 YNFKEQ.